The rows below give T cell receptor beta chains drawn from one sample of a study of a mutant IDH1 vaccine in newly diagnosed glioma. Data came from immunoSEQ multiplex PCR; TCRdb stores just in-frame clones and leaves some out. Here the sample spans 50,000 to 70,000 clones, 82% being singletons. Their target antigens are unknown. The specimen was PBMCs, collected from a glioma patient whose treatment included an IDH1 peptide vaccine. Receptor source: a woman younger than 35 with glioma. Some clones in this sample may be carry-over from other donors' samples. The CDR3 runs from the conserved cysteine through the conserved F or W. D genes are given only for firm matches. Rows give clone size only sometimes, using once, few, many, or a class for an expanded clone.

j_call | d_call | clone_size | v_call | cdr3_aa | cdr3_nt
TRBJ1-6 | TRBD1 | NA | TRBV5-1 | CASSFEGGQGAFPLHF | TGCGCCAGCAGCTTTGAGGGGGGACAGGGGGCCTTTCCCCTCCACTTT
TRBJ1-2 | NA | NA | TRBV5-1 | CASSLDGEYGYTF | TGCGCCAGCAGCTTGGACGGGGAATATGGCTACACCTTC
TRBJ1-1 | NA | NA | TRBV27 | CASSLGYTNTEAFF | TGTGCCAGCAGTTTGGGGTATACAAACACTGAAGCTTTCTTT
TRBJ1-2 | NA | NA | TRBV27 | CASSLLGANYGYTF | TGTGCCAGCAGTTTACTGGGAGCTAACTATGGCTACACCTTC
TRBJ1-4 | TRBD1 | NA | TRBV27 | CASSWGQGTGKLFF | TGTGCCAGCAGTTGGGGACAGGGGACGGGAAAACTGTTTTTT
TRBJ2-1 | NA | NA | TRBV9 | CASSVEGRGVNEQFF | TGTGCCAGCAGCGTAGAGGGGCGGGGTGTCAATGAGCAGTTCTTC
TRBJ2-7 | TRBD2 | NA | TRBV5-4 | CASSPMGGSSYEQYF | TGTGCCAGCAGCCCAATGGGGGGGTCCTCCTACGAGCAGTACTTC
TRBJ1-2 | NA | NA | TRBV7-4 | CASSLYSRLGYTF | TGTGCCAGCAGCTTATACTCGCGATTAGGCTACACCTTC
TRBJ1-5 | NA | once | TRBV19 | CASREDGYSNQPQHF | TGTGCCAGTAGGGAGGACGGTTATAGCAATCAGCCCCAGCATTTT
TRBJ2-1 | TRBD2 | NA | TRBV7-2 | CASRAGGSGGAYNEQFF | TGTGCCAGCAGGGCGGGAGGTAGCGGGGGGGCCTACAATGAGCAGTTCTTC
TRBJ1-5 | TRBD1 | NA | TRBV5-6 | CASSLLTGESNQPQHF | TGTGCCAGCAGCTTACTAACAGGGGAGAGCAATCAGCCCCAGCATTTT
TRBJ1-2 | TRBD1 | NA | TRBV7-2 | CASSLDGTANYGYTF | TGTGCCAGCAGCTTAGACGGGACAGCTAACTATGGCTACACCTTC
TRBJ1-4 | NA | few | TRBV25-1 | CASSEALGGAVEKLFF | TGTGCCAGCAGTGAGGCTTTGGGGGGTGCGGTTGAAAAACTGTTTTTT
TRBJ1-1 | NA | NA | TRBV29-1 | CSAQNTEAFF | TGCAGCGCACAGAACACTGAAGCTTTCTTT
TRBJ2-5 | NA | NA | TRBV6-6 | CASSPVQETQYF | TGTGCCAGCAGTCCAGTCCAAGAGACCCAGTACTTC
TRBJ1-2 | TRBD1 | NA | TRBV30 | CAWSRGQGFGYTF | TGTGCCTGGAGTCGGGGACAGGGATTTGGCTACACCTTC
TRBJ1-5 | NA | NA | TRBV19 | CASTVQGRYSNQPQHF | TGTGCCAGTACAGTGCAGGGAAGGTATAGCAATCAGCCCCAGCATTTT
TRBJ1-1 | NA | NA | TRBV29-1 | CSVEEGNTEAFF | TGCAGCGTTGAAGAGGGGAACACTGAAGCTTTCTTT
TRBJ1-2 | NA | NA | TRBV7-2 | CASSLVDSVGRYTF | TGTGCCAGCAGCTTAGTGGACAGCGTGGGCCGCTACACCTTC
TRBJ2-2 | NA | NA | TRBV2 | CASSVDRSTGELFF | TGTGCCAGCAGTGTGGACAGAAGCACCGGGGAGCTGTTTTTT
TRBJ2-7 | TRBD2 | NA | TRBV7-2 | CASSPSGGAYEQYF | TGTGCCAGCAGCCCTAGCGGGGGGGCCTACGAGCAGTACTTC
TRBJ2-3 | NA | NA | TRBV27 | CASSLLGANTDTQYF | TGTGCCAGCAGTTTACTCGGGGCTAACACAGATACGCAGTATTTT
TRBJ1-2 | NA | NA | TRBV7-2 | CASSPPLADLPLNYGYTF | TGTGCCAGCAGCCCCCCCCTGGCAGACTTACCCCTTAACTATGGCTACACCTTC
TRBJ2-5 | TRBD1 | NA | TRBV7-2 | CASSSGQGAQETQYF | TGTGCCAGCAGCTCGGGACAGGGCGCCCAAGAGACCCAGTACTTC
TRBJ1-2 | TRBD1 | NA | TRBV4-3 | CASSQIEGAGGYTF | TGCGCCAGCAGCCAAATTGAGGGGGCGGGAGGCTACACCTTC
TRBJ1-4 | NA | NA | TRBV15 | CATSSDSSAEKLFF | TGTGCCACCAGCAGCGACAGTAGTGCTGAAAAACTGTTTTTT
TRBJ2-1 | NA | NA | TRBV7-9 | CASSSLADGGNEQFF | TGTGCCAGCAGCTCCTTAGCGGATGGGGGCAATGAGCAGTTCTTC
TRBJ2-2 | NA | NA | TRBV5-1 | CASSFLENTGELFF | TGCGCCAGCAGCTTCTTAGAAAACACCGGGGAGCTGTTTTTT
TRBJ1-5 | TRBD1 | few | TRBV4-1 | CASTKRQGDDQPQHF | TGCGCCAGCACAAAAAGACAGGGAGACGATCAGCCCCAGCATTTT
TRBJ1-5 | TRBD1 | few | TRBV9 | CASSPGQGFNQPQHF | TGTGCCAGCAGCCCGGGACAGGGGTTCAATCAGCCCCAGCATTTT
TRBJ2-1 | TRBD1 | NA | TRBV10-3 | CAISGGSYNEQFF | TGTGCCATCTCAGGGGGCTCCTACAATGAGCAGTTCTTC
TRBJ2-4 | TRBD1 | NA | TRBV2 | CASSTDRLAKNIQYF | TGTGCCAGCAGTACGGACAGGCTAGCCAAAAACATTCAGTACTTC
TRBJ1-4 | TRBD1 | NA | TRBV4-1 | CASSPGTVTNEKLFF | TGCGCCAGCAGCCCGGGGACAGTCACTAATGAAAAACTGTTTTTT
TRBJ2-7 | TRBD1 | NA | TRBV29-1 | CSVTRTGPYEQYF | TGCAGCGTCACGAGGACAGGCCCATACGAGCAGTACTTC
TRBJ2-7 | NA | medium-sized | TRBV6-1 | CASSESSYEQYF | TGTGCCAGCAGCGAGAGCTCCTACGAGCAGTACTTC
TRBJ2-5 | NA | NA | TRBV29-1 | CSVGVRVGETQYF | TGCAGCGTTGGAGTCCGGGTCGGGGAGACCCAGTACTTC
TRBJ1-4 | NA | NA | TRBV13 | CTSSFWGHTTEKLFF | TGTACCAGCAGCTTCTGGGGACATACCACTGAAAAACTGTTTTTT
TRBJ1-3 | NA | once | TRBV6-1 | CASSEGSGNTIYF | TGTGCCAGCAGTGAAGGTTCTGGAAACACCATATATTTT
TRBJ2-7 | NA | NA | TRBV2 | CASSEAGATYEQYF | TGTGCCAGCAGTGAAGCCGGGGCCACCTACGAGCAGTACTTC
TRBJ2-7 | NA | NA | TRBV6-5 | CASSPDPPPPYEQYF | TGTGCCAGCAGTCCGGACCCCCCACCCCCCTACGAGCAGTACTTC
TRBJ1-3 | TRBD1 | NA | TRBV4-1 | CASSPGQGPGGPGNTIYF | TGCGCCAGCAGCCCGGGACAGGGGCCCGGGGGACCTGGAAACACCATATATTTT
TRBJ2-1 | NA | NA | TRBV10-3 | CAISEELWGNDEQFF | TGTGCCATCAGTGAGGAACTTTGGGGAAACGATGAGCAGTTCTTC
TRBJ2-7 | NA | NA | TRBV15 | CATSRGALQYF | TGTGCCACCAGCAGAGGCGCTCTGCAGTACTTC
TRBJ1-2 | NA | NA | TRBV29-1 | CSAGGGPSIYGYTF | TGCAGCGCTGGGGGGGGACCCAGCATCTATGGCTACACCTTC
TRBJ1-1 | NA | NA | TRBV6-6 | CASSYGSPGHTEAFF | TGTGCCAGCAGTTACGGCTCCCCGGGTCACACTGAAGCTTTCTTT
TRBJ1-5 | NA | NA | TRBV2 | CATGGGANQPQHF | TGTGCTACAGGTGGAGGGGCCAATCAGCCCCAGCATTTT
TRBJ1-2 | NA | NA | TRBV7-9 | CASSFDSKHGYTF | TGTGCCAGCAGCTTCGACTCGAAACATGGCTACACCTTC
TRBJ2-7 | NA | NA | TRBV11-2 | CASSLGQSYEQYF | TGTGCCAGCAGCTTAGGGCAGTCCTACGAGCAGTACTTC